The next 10 T cell receptor beta chains were all read from a single sample in a study of cytotoxic CD8 clonotypes in ibrutinib-treated CLL. Measured with immunoSEQ multiplex PCR; TCRdb has only the in-frame clones, and not every one. The data contain about 330,000 clones, over 60% of them singletons. The sample in question was PBMCs, obtained after 36 months of ibrutinib treatment. These receptors were collected from a human donor with chronic lymphocytic leukemia.

The table lists this clone with a count of one. The chain employs TRBV18 and TRBJ2-7; D perhaps matches TRBD1 (7 bases). The germline CDR1 and CDR2 sequences are KGHSH and LQKENI. This CDR3 has 17 residues. V lost 3 bases, J lost 3 bases, and 21 bases lay in between. The CDR3 reads CASSPSRTGGASYEQYF. The CDR3 region has the DNA TGTGCCAGCTCACCTTCGAGGACAGGCGGGGCGAGCTACGAGCAGTACTTC.

The rearrangement joins TRBV19 to TRBJ2-3, with 9 bases aligning to TRBD2. This CDR3 has 15 amino acids. The V gene end was trimmed by 5 bases and the J gene end by 1 base; junction bases not matched to a gene: 4. Germline V gives CDR1 LNHDA, CDR2 SQIVND (reference sequence). In DNA form, the CDR3 reads TGTGCCAGTAGTCGACTAGCGGACGGCACAGATACGCAGTATTTT. Its translation: CASSRLADGTDTQYF.

V is TRBV5-1 and J is TRBJ2-7, with 9 bases fitting TRBD2. This CDR3 comprises 17 residues. V was clipped by 0 bases and J by 4 bases; unmatched bases: 11. Looked up from germline, CDR1 is SGHRS and CDR2 is YFSETQ. The CDR3 DNA reads as TGCGCCAGCAGCTTGGCACCCCCGGGACTAGCCTTGTACGAGCAGTACTTC. Its translation is CASSLAPPGLALYEQYF.

J is TRBJ1-2 and V is TRBV6-6; D remains unclear. Germline values: CDR1 MNHNY, CDR2 SVGAGI (reference sequence). V lost 4 bases to trimming and J lost 4 bases, with 16 bases between them. CDR3 length equals 15 residues. The CDR3 region is CASSSHSPGVYGYTF. The CDR3 bases are TGTGCCAGCAGTTCCCACAGCCCTGGCGTCTATGGCTACACCTTC.

The CDR3 DNA follows: TGCGCCAGCAGTGAGACTCTGGGACAGGGGAACACTGAAGCTTTCTTT. Protein sequence: CASSETLGQGNTEAFF. The V gene is TRBV10-2, the J gene TRBJ1-1; 9 nucleotides align to TRBD1. With V trimmed by 2 bases and J by 1 base, 5 bases remained unmatched. CDR3 length: 16 residues. Germline CDR1 is WSHSY and CDR2 is SAAADI.

V is TRBV7-2 and J is TRBJ2-1; 9 bases fit TRBD2. Losses at the gene ends were 2 bases for V and 8 bases for J; bases not matched to a gene: 7. Germline CDR1 is SGHTA and CDR2 is FQGNSA. The CDR3 has 15 residues. The CDR3 DNA is TGTGCCAGCAGCTTATCGGCGGGAGGGCCGGATGAGCAGTTCTTC. Protein sequence: CASSLSAGGPDEQFF.

This sequence joins TRBV10-1 and TRBJ2-2; D is possibly TRBD1 (5 bases). This CDR3 contains 20 residues. Germline lookup yields CDR1 WNHNN and CDR2 SYGVQD (reference sequence). Between the trimmed V and J ends, which lost 2 bases and 1 base, there was a span of 23 bases. As DNA, the CDR3 is TGCGCCAGCAGTGAGGCGAAATGGACATGGCCACGAAAGAACACCGGGGAGCTGTTTTTT. Residues: CASSEAKWTWPRKNTGELFF.

The gene calls are TRBV5-6 and TRBJ2-7; 7 nucleotides agree with TRBD1. Trimming cost V 0 bases and J 3 bases; bases outside gene matches: 3. CDR1 SGHDT and CDR2 YYEEEE come from the germline V gene. The CDR3 spans 14 residues. The CDR3 DNA sequence: TGTGCCAGCAGCTTGGGACAGGGAAACTACGAGCAGTACTTC. Encoded protein: CASSLGQGNYEQYF. The variable domain in full, with the rest retrieved from reference TRBV5-6 and TRBJ2-7, is DAGVTQSPTHLIKTRGQQVTLRCSPKSGHDTVSWYQQALGQGPQFIFQYYEEEERQRGNFPDRFSGHQFPNYSSELNVNALLLGDSALYLCASSLGQGNYEQYFGPGTRLTVT.

The chain combines TRBV6-1 with TRBJ2-2; D unresolved. V lost 4 bases and J lost 6, with 9 bases in between. The CDR3 sequence is 13 residues long. Germline CDR1 MNHNS, CDR2 SASEGT. The CDR3 spells CASSVRVPGELFF. The CDR3 DNA sequence: TGTGCCAGCAGTGTTCGGGTTCCCGGGGAGCTGTTTTTT.

The chain has TRBV7-9 and TRBJ1-3; no firm D call. The V end lost 5 bases, the J end lost 1 base, and 9 bases lay between the germline ends. The CDR3 contains 14 residues. Germline V gives CDR1 SEHNR, CDR2 FQNEAQ (reference sequence). CDR3 protein: CASSLGRSGNTIYF. The CDR3 DNA is TGTGCCAGCAGCCTCGGCCGGTCTGGAAACACCATATATTTT.